This paragraph covers one TCR beta chain sequence. The data are from a study of technical replicates of blood from a handful of donors. Generated by immunoSEQ multiplex PCR, the TCRdb table keeps only in-frame clones and is missing some. In the table there are 65,000 to 80,000 clones, about 92% of which are singletons. Sequenced: T cells isolated from PBMCs. The sequence was collected from a human donor in good health.

CDR3 sequence: CASSTTSGPQETQYF. DNA for the CDR3: TGTGCCAGCAGCACAACTAGCGGCCCCCAAGAGACCCAGTACTTC. The chain employs TRBV7-6 and TRBJ2-5; 8 nucleotides line up with TRBD2. This CDR3 region has 15 residues. The germline V gene has CDR1 SGHVS and CDR2 FNYEAQ. Trimming at V came to 5 bases and at J to 1 base, leaving 6 bases not matched to a gene.